The next 19 T cell receptor beta chains were all read from a single sample in a study of technical replicates of blood from a few donors. Profiling relied on immunoSEQ multiplex PCR, and the TCRdb table lists in-frame clones only, not all of them. The table records about 66,000 clones, roughly 90% of them present only once. The sequencing sample was made of PBMCs. Receptors originate from a human donor in good health. Some clones in this sample may be carry-over from other donors' samples.

J is TRBJ1-2 and V is TRBV5-4, with TRBD1 identical over 7 bases. The CDR3 sequence is 13 residues long. Per the germline V gene, CDR1 is SGHNT and CDR2 is YYREEE (reference sequence). Trimming at V came to 4 bases and at J to 8 bases, leaving 8 bases not matched to a gene. The CDR3 region is CASSIDRVGGYTF. The CDR3 bases are TGTGCCAGCAGCATCGACAGGGTGGGAGGCTACACCTTC.

The chain uses TRBV7-8 and TRBJ2-6; D might be TRBD1 (5 bases). V was cut by 4 bases and J by 9 bases, with 16 bases left in between. Germline-derived CDR1 and CDR2 are SGHVS and FQNEAQ. The CDR3 totals 15 residues. For the CDR3, the DNA is TGTGCCAGCAGCTATAGACAGTCCTTAGGCAACGTCCTGACTTTC. This translates into CASSYRQSLGNVLTF.

This chain links TRBV5-1 with TRBJ2-2; D not resolved. The CDR3 spans 15 residues. The V end was cut by 1 base, the J end by 8 bases, with 15 bases between. Germline CDR1 reads SGHRS; CDR2 reads YFSETQ. The CDR3 loop reads CASSLTAQPAGELFF. The CDR3 region has the DNA TGCGCCAGCAGCTTGACAGCTCAGCCGGCAGGGGAGCTGTTTTTT.

V usage is TRBV6-5 and J usage is TRBJ2-1, with unresolved D. The V and J ends lost 0 bases and 1 base respectively, with 10 bases between them. The CDR3 length is 16 residues. The V gene's germline CDR1 is MNHEY and CDR2 SVGAGI. CDR3 in DNA: TGTGCCAGCAGTTACTCGAAGCGTTTGTCCTACAATGAGCAGTTCTTC. It yields the protein CASSYSKRLSYNEQFF.

A few counts support this clone. V and J are TRBV7-2 and TRBJ2-7, with 7 bases matching TRBD1. The CDR3 is 15 residues long. Germline CDR1 SGHTA, CDR2 FQGNSA. J gave up 2 bases and V 5 bases, and 9 bases lay outside the gene matches. CDR3 amino acids: CASSPDRERTYEQYF. The CDR3 nucleotides are TGTGCCAGCAGCCCAGACAGGGAACGGACCTACGAGCAGTACTTC. Combining the CDR3 with reference TRBV7-2 and TRBJ2-7 gives the whole variable domain GAGVSQSPSNKVTEKGKDVELRCDPISGHTALYWYRQSLGQGLEFLIYFQGNSAPDKSGLPSDRFSAERTGGSVSTLTIQRTQQEDSAVYLCASSPDRERTYEQYFGPGTRLTVT.

To note about this clone: Other nucleotide sequences from this sample produce the same CDR3. This chain connects TRBV5-1 to TRBJ1-1; D is uncertain. This CDR3 is 12 amino acids long. From germline, CDR1 is SGHRS and CDR2 YFSETQ. V was clipped by 3 bases and J by 1 base, with 4 bases between them. The CDR3 reads CASSSGNTEAFF. In DNA, the CDR3 is TGCGCCAGCAGCTCAGGGAACACTGAAGCTTTCTTT.

This clone was seen just once. The rearrangement uses TRBV4-2 and TRBJ2-2; 11 bases align to TRBD2. The V gene's germline CDR1 is LGHNA and CDR2 YNFKEQ. Trimming cost V 4 bases and J 3 bases; bases outside gene matches: 4. This CDR3 has 16 amino acids. The CDR3 DNA reads as TGTGCCAGCAGCCGACCGGGACTAGCGGACACCGGGGAGCTGTTTTTT. Its protein product is CASSRPGLADTGELFF.

The CDR3 loop is CAWGTSGTEQYF. Here the CDR3 DNA reads TGTGCCTGGGGGACTAGCGGGACTGAGCAGTACTTC. The rearrangement uses TRBV30 and TRBJ2-7; TRBD2 aligns across 13 bases. Germline assignment: CDR1 GTSNPN and CDR2 SVGIG (reference sequence). The trim removed 5 bases at V and 7 bases at J, leaving 2 bases unmatched. The CDR3 contains 12 residues.

The CDR3 loop reads CASTRDRGTYGYTF. DNA of the CDR3: TGTGCCAGCACCCGGGACAGGGGTACTTATGGCTACACCTTC. The rearrangement joins TRBV5-6 to TRBJ1-2; 10 positions agree with TRBD1. The CDR3 is 14 amino acids. Germline V gene sequence: CDR1 SGHDT, CDR2 YYEEEE. V trimming: 6 bases; J trimming: 5 bases; junction bases outside the gene matches: 7.

The chain uses TRBV6-5 and TRBJ2-1; 7 nucleotides align to TRBD2. CDR1 and CDR2 (germline): MNHEY, SVGAGI. V lost 6 bases to trimming and J lost 9 bases; unmatched junction nucleotides: 5. The CDR3 sequence is 12 residues long. The CDR3 bases are TGTGCCAGCAGACCATCTAGCGGTGAGCAGTTCTTC. Translated: CASRPSSGEQFF.

The table lists this clone with a count of one. The chain uses TRBV29-1 and TRBJ1-2; no definite D call. Germline V gene sequence: CDR1 SQVTM, CDR2 ANQGSEA. There are 12 residues in the CDR3. V was pared by 2 bases and J by 8 bases, with 12 bases between. CDR3 residues: CSVESRRVGYTF. For the CDR3, the DNA is TGCAGCGTTGAAAGCCGGAGGGTCGGCTACACCTTC.

The chain links TRBV7-3 to TRBJ1-1; no definite D call. The CDR3 spans 14 residues. Per the germline V gene, CDR1 is SGHTA and CDR2 is FQGTGA. V was shortened by 10 bases and J by 4 bases, with 19 bases between the two germline ends. The DNA of the CDR3 is TGTGCCACCAGGCGAGATCCCAGGTCCACTGAAGCTTTCTTT. This translates into CATRRDPRSTEAFF.

The rearrangement joins TRBV9 to TRBJ2-4, with D unclear. The CDR3 has 17 amino acids. Germline CDR1 reads SGDLS; CDR2 reads YYNGEE. The V and J ends lost 0 bases and 0 bases respectively, with 13 bases between them. This CDR3 reads CASSVDVAGLAKNIQYF. In nucleotides, the CDR3 is TGTGCCAGCAGCGTAGATGTGGCAGGCCTAGCCAAAAACATTCAGTACTTC.

J is TRBJ1-4 and V is TRBV4-1, with D uncertain. The CDR3 covers 16 residues. Per germline, CDR1 MGHRA and CDR2 YSYEKL. V was shortened by 1 base and J by 0 bases, with 9 bases between the two germline ends. Here the CDR3 reads CASSQGDRSTNEKLFF. The DNA of the CDR3 is TGCGCCAGCAGCCAAGGTGATCGGTCAACTAATGAAAAACTGTTTTTT.

The chain joins TRBV4-3 to TRBJ1-1; D is perhaps TRBD1 (6 bases). This CDR3 contains 16 residues. V was pared by 0 bases and J by 3 bases, with 14 bases between. The germline gives CDR1 LGHNA, CDR2 YSLEER. The CDR3 sequence: CASSQDIPRGYTEAFF. The CDR3 region has the DNA TGCGCCAGCAGCCAAGATATCCCGAGGGGGTACACTGAAGCTTTCTTT.

The chain uses TRBV5-7 and TRBJ1-2; perhaps TRBD1 as D (6 bases). TRBV5-7 is noted as an ORF with a role that remains uncertain. V shed 1 base and J shed 8 bases, with 21 bases lying between them. This CDR3 comprises 16 residues. CDR3 loop: CASSLYVQGSFRGYTF. In nucleotides, the CDR3 is TGTGCCAGCAGCTTGTACGTCCAGGGGAGTTTTAGAGGCTACACCTTC.

This clone was counted only a few times. This chain connects TRBV5-4 to TRBJ2-3, with D perhaps TRBD2 (6 bases). The germline V gene has CDR1 SGHNT and CDR2 YYREEE (reference sequence). Trimming removed 7 bases at V and 1 base at J, with 16 bases between. CDR3 length equals 15 residues. CDR3 in DNA: TGTGCCAGCTCGGCCGGGGCTAGCGGCACAGATACGCAGTATTTT. Protein sequence: CASSAGASGTDTQYF.

The chain links TRBV7-8 to TRBJ2-1, with unresolved D. The CDR3 has 13 amino acids. Between the trimmed V and J ends, which lost 5 bases and 5 bases, there was a span of 10 bases. Germline-derived CDR1 and CDR2 are SGHVS and FQNEAQ. CDR3 residues: CASSLSSHNEQFF. The CDR3 nucleotides read TGTGCCAGCAGCCTTAGTTCACACAATGAGCAGTTCTTC.

The J gene is TRBJ2-5, the V gene TRBV29-1, with D tentatively TRBD2 (7 bases). V lost 1 base, J lost 1 base, and 13 bases lay in between. The CDR3 is 15 amino acids. Looked up from germline, CDR1 is SQVTM and CDR2 is ANQGSEA. CDR3 nucleotide sequence: TGCAGCGTTGAAGGGGAGGGGGGGAGCCAAGAGACCCAGTACTTC. It translates to CSVEGEGGSQETQYF.